These 8 T cell receptor beta chains originate from one sample sequenced in a study of blood T cell repertoires in COVID-19. Here immunoSEQ multiplex PCR was the method, and the copy in TCRdb shows in-frame clones only, minus some. The sample carries tens of thousands of clones, roughly 85% recorded once. Sequenced sample: peripheral blood. These receptors were taken from a man aged 55 to 69 with acute or convalescent COVID-19.

A few counts support this clone. The V call is TRBV7-8, the J call TRBJ2-2; D call uncertain. CDR1 SGHVS and CDR2 FQNEAQ come from the germline V gene. There are 15 residues in the CDR3. V was pared by 1 base and J by 4 bases, with 10 bases between. The CDR3 spells CASSLGRRGTGELFF. The DNA for the CDR3 is TGTGCCAGCAGCTTAGGCCGCCGAGGCACCGGGGAGCTGTTTTTT.

This clone was seen only once. The V call is TRBV2, the J call TRBJ2-5; TRBD2 might be the D (6 bases). The V gene lost 4 bases and the J gene lost 5 bases, with 20 bases spanning the gap. Germline loops: CDR1 SNHLY, CDR2 FYNNEI. CDR3 length: 16 amino acids. In nucleotides, the CDR3 is TGTGCCAGCAGTGGGGCAGCCGGAGGGATGGTGGAGACCCAGTACTTC. It is translated as CASSGAAGGMVETQYF.

CDR3 sequence reads: CASSQARERLTSSYEQYF. Written as DNA, the CDR3 is TGTGCCAGCAGCCAAGCCCGGGAGAGGCTAACCAGCTCCTACGAGCAGTACTTC. This chain uses TRBV3-1 (or the pseudogene TRBV3-2) with TRBJ2-7; perhaps TRBD2 as D (6 bases). This CDR3 has 18 residues. Looked up from germline, CDR1 is LGHDT and CDR2 is YNNKEL (reference sequence). Trimming removed 1 base at V and 0 bases at J, with 19 bases between.

The chain links TRBV7-9 to TRBJ2-7; D gene unclear. The CDR3 is 13 amino acids. Germline V gene data show CDR1 as SEHNR and CDR2 as FQNEAQ (reference sequence). V lost 5 bases and J 3 bases, leaving 11 bases between the germline ends. Here the CDR3 DNA reads TGTGCCAGCAGCCTACGACATTTCTACGAGCAGTACTTC. It is translated as CASSLRHFYEQYF.

This clone was counted a single time. The chain has TRBV24-1 and TRBJ2-1; D remains ambiguous. Trimming removed 1 base at V and 7 bases at J, with 7 bases between. The CDR3 runs to 13 residues. CDR1 is KGHDR and CDR2 is SFDVKD in the germline V gene. The CDR3 spells CATSDLQRNEQFF. For the CDR3, the DNA is TGTGCCACCAGTGATTTACAGAGAAATGAGCAGTTCTTC.

The gene calls are TRBV3-1 (or the pseudogene TRBV3-2) and TRBJ1-1, with D possibly matching TRBD1 (6 bases). The CDR3 has 15 amino acids. Trimming cost V 4 bases and J 1 base, with 13 bases left between them. Germline CDR1 and CDR2: LGHDT and YNNKEL (reference sequence). CDR3 sequence: CASSRPGQSNTEAFF. The CDR3, as DNA: TGTGCCAGCAGCCGGCCGGGACAATCGAACACTGAAGCTTTCTTT.

V is TRBV5-1 and J is TRBJ2-5, with a tentative D call TRBD1 (6 bases). Per the germline V gene, CDR1 is SGHRS and CDR2 is YFSETQ. The CDR3 consists of 15 residues. V gave up 4 bases and J gave up 2 bases, with 15 bases separating them. In DNA, the CDR3 is TGCGCCAGCAGCACTGCCGGGACAACACAAGAGACCCAGTACTTC. This encodes CASSTAGTTQETQYF.

This clone showed up just a few times. CDR3 sequence reads: CASSTRGEGSGNTIYF. The CDR3 DNA is TGTGCCAGCAGCACCCGCGGGGAAGGCTCTGGAAACACCATATATTTT. The genes are TRBV9 and TRBJ1-3; no definite D call. The CDR3 has 16 residues. Per the germline V gene, CDR1 is SGDLS and CDR2 is YYNGEE. Trimming pared 4 bases from V and 0 bases from J, leaving 14 bases between.